This entry lists 7 T cell receptor beta chains sequenced from one sample in a study of T cell changes during pregnancy in multiple sclerosis. The table came from immunoSEQ multiplex PCR; TCRdb's copy has only in-frame clones and leaves some out. The table includes tens of thousands of clones, 90% detected once. The sequencing used CD8+ T cells from peripheral blood mononuclear cells, collected in the third trimester of pregnancy. Receptor source: a female donor with multiple sclerosis, enrolled in a pregnancy study.

The chain uses TRBV4-3 and TRBJ2-1; 10 positions agree with TRBD2. The CDR3 sequence is 16 residues long. Per germline, CDR1 LGHNA and CDR2 YSLEER. V was pared by 0 bases and J by 8 bases, with 7 bases of the junction left unmatched. CDR3: CASSQDETSGFHEQFF. Here the CDR3 DNA reads TGCGCCAGCAGCCAAGATGAGACTAGCGGGTTTCATGAGCAGTTCTTC.

This chain uses TRBV28 with TRBJ2-2; TRBD1 is a possible D gene (6 bases). Per the germline V gene, CDR1 is MDHEN and CDR2 is SYDVKM. Trimming cost V 11 bases and J 5 bases, with 12 bases left between them. This CDR3 is built from 12 residues. The chain's CDR3 is CAVGQGTGELFF. Here the CDR3 DNA reads TGTGCCGTGGGGCAGGGGACCGGGGAGCTGTTTTTT. Full variable domain (missing parts from reference TRBV28 and TRBJ2-2): DVKVTQSSRYLVKRTGEKVFLECVQDMDHENMFWYRQDPGLGLRLIYFSYDVKMKEKGDIPEGYSVSREKKERFSLILESASTNQTSMYLCAVGQGTGELFFGEGSRLTVL.

This clone occurred a few times. The gene calls are TRBV14 and TRBJ1-2; a weak D match, TRBD1 (5 bases). This CDR3 has 14 residues. The germline V and J ends were trimmed by 1 base and 6 bases, with 12 bases remaining between them. Looked up from germline, CDR1 is SGHDN and CDR2 is FVKESK. CDR3 in DNA: TGTGCCAGCAGCCAAGCCGGGGGAGGCGATGGCTACACCTTC. Translated: CASSQAGGGDGYTF. Looking up the rest from reference TRBV14 and TRBJ1-2 gives the full variable domain: EAGVTQFPSHSVIEKGQTVTLRCDPISGHDNLYWYRRVMGKEIKFLLHFVKESKQDESGMPNNRFLAERTGGTYSTLKVQPAELEDSGVYFCASSQAGGGDGYTFGSGTRLTVV.

This rearrangement joins TRBV2 to TRBJ2-7; 7 positions match TRBD2. Germline V gene sequence: CDR1 SNHLY, CDR2 FYNNEI. V lost 4 bases, J lost 3 bases, and 6 bases stayed unmatched. The CDR3 is 14 residues long. DNA for the CDR3: TGTGCCAGCAGTGTTGTGGGAGGGTACTACGAGCAGTACTTC. It translates to CASSVVGGYYEQYF.

This clone has just one count. This chain joins TRBV11-3 and TRBJ1-2; D not certain. The CDR3 extends over 12 amino acids. Germline V CDR1 and CDR2: SGHNT, YENEEA. Deletions cut 8 bases from V and 0 bases from J, with 7 bases between. The CDR3 DNA is TGTGCCAGCGGAGAACCTAACTATGGCTACACCTTC. Protein sequence: CASGEPNYGYTF.

The chain combines TRBV11-2 with TRBJ2-1; TRBD2 matches at 8 bases. The germline gives CDR1 SGHAT, CDR2 FQNNGV. Unmatched junction bases numbered 4, after V lost 1 base and J lost 2 bases. This CDR3 has 16 amino acids. CDR3 bases: TGTGCCAGCAGCTTAGCCGGGGGGGCCGCCTACAATGAGCAGTTCTTC. This translates into CASSLAGGAAYNEQFF.

V usage is TRBV10-3 and J usage is TRBJ2-2; 11 nucleotides align to TRBD1. The length of the CDR3 is 14 residues. After removal of 7 bases from V and 7 bases from J, the junction contained 5 bases not matched to a gene. CDR1 is ENHRY, CDR2 SYGVKD, per germline. DNA for the CDR3: TGTGCCATCATGGGACAGGGGGGGGTCGGGGAGCTGTTTTTT. This encodes CAIMGQGGVGELFF.